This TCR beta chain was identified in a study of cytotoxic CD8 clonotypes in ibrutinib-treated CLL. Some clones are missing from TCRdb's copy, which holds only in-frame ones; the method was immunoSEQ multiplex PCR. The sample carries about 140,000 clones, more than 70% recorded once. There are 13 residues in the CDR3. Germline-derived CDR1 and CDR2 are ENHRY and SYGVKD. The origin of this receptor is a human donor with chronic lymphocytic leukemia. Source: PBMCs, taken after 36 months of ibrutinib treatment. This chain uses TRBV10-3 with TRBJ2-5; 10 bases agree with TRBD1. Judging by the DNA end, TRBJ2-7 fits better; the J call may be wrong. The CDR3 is CAIRGGQGYEQYF. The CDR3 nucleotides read TGTGCCATCAGGGGGGGACAGGGGTACGAGCAGTACTTC.